This T cell receptor beta chain is drawn from a study of blood T cells in healthy people across ages. General study results and limits: When one million T cells were used, diversity estimates were thought to be underestimates.

This clonotype was picked up a small number of times. Its antigen is undetermined. For every donor, a draw yielded about 10 milliliters of peripheral blood. The CDR3 is 16 amino acids. Germline V gene lookup returns CDR1 LGHNA and CDR2 YNFKEQ. Deletions cut 1 base from V and 4 bases from J, with 16 bases between. Together with a sample-barcoded 5' primer, a J-beta primer mix was included in a second PCR lasting about 7 to 12 cycles. Unique molecular identifiers of 12 random nucleotides labeled each cDNA. TCRdb analysed the 5' RACE reads with MiXCR anew, one entry per CDR3 protein. The table lists some 900,000 distinct CDR3 sequences, roughly 43% of them singletons.

The receptor's source is a young man in good health. V gene TRBV4-2 combines with J gene TRBJ1-1; TRBD1 might be the D (6 bases). The sequenced sample was blood. The DNA of the CDR3 is TGTGCCAGCAGCCAAGCGCCGGGACAAGGTATCACTGAAGCTTTCTTT. Translating it yields CASSQAPGQGITEAFF.